The 3 T cell receptor beta chains below all came from one sample that was sequenced in a study of cytomegalovirus exposure and HLA in healthy donors. This PCR relied on a set of 60 Vbeta primers and 13 Jbeta primers. The table came from immunoSEQ multiplex PCR; TCRdb's copy has only in-frame clones and leaves some out. The table has 65,000 to 100,000 clones, roughly 80% seen once. The source material was PBMCs. These TCRs come from a man aged 35-49 years in good health and CMV-seronegative.

The genes are TRBV5-5 and TRBJ1-2; 11 nucleotides match TRBD1. Trimming took 0 bases from V and 7 from J; bases not matched to a gene: 5. The CDR3 contains 15 residues. Germline CDR1 and CDR2: SGHKS and YYEKEE (reference sequence). The CDR3 reads CASSLGGQGARGYTF. CDR3 DNA: TGTGCCAGCAGCTTGGGAGGACAGGGGGCGCGTGGCTACACCTTC.

This clone appeared a few times. The chain is built from TRBV14 and TRBJ2-7; 9 bases fit TRBD1. The CDR3 length is 14 residues. With 5 bases clipped from V and 4 bases from J, the junction kept 6 bases outside the gene matches. Germline CDR1 reads SGHDN; CDR2 reads FVKESK. CDR3 nucleotides: TGTGCCAGCAGCGACACAGGGGGCGGGTACGAGCAGTACTTC. Protein product: CASSDTGGGYEQYF. The full variable domain, completed using reference TRBV14 and TRBJ2-7, is EAGVTQFPSHSVIEKGQTVTLRCDPISGHDNLYWYRRVMGKEIKFLLHFVKESKQDESGMPNNRFLAERTGGTYSTLKVQPAELEDSGVYFCASSDTGGGYEQYFGPGTRLTVT.

The chain uses TRBV4-1 and TRBJ2-3; possibly TRBD1 for D (6 bases). Germline lookup yields CDR1 MGHRA and CDR2 YSYEKL. With 3 bases removed from V and 0 bases from J, the gap between germline ends came to 25 bases. The CDR3 consists of 20 residues. CDR3 region: CASSHQPPGHVSSSTDTQYF. The CDR3, as DNA: TGCGCCAGCAGCCACCAACCCCCGGGACACGTCTCGTCTAGCACAGATACGCAGTATTTT.